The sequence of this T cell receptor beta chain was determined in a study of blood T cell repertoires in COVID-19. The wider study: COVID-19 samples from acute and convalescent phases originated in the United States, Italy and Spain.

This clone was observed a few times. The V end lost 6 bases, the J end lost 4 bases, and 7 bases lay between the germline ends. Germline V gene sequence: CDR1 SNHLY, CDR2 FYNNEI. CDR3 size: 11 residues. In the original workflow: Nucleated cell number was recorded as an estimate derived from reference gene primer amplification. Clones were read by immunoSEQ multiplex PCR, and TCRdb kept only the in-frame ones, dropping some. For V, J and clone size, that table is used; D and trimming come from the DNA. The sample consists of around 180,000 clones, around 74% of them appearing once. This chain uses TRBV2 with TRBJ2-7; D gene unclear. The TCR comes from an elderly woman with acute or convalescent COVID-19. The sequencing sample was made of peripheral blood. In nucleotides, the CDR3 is TGTGCCAGCAGACAGTGGTACGAGCAGTACTTC. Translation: CASRQWYEQYF.